Listed below are T cell receptor beta chains from one sample, sequenced in a study of blood T cells in healthy people across ages. MiXCR was run by TCRdb on the 5' RACE reads, yielding one entry per CDR3 protein. The data show a few hundred thousand distinct CDR3 sequences, with roughly a quarter seen just once and approximately 3.5% held by the top ten. The same specimen was also included in a second study, on T cells of mothers and their children.

Sample: blood. The origin of the receptors is a boy younger than 10 in good health. Each CDR3 is given with its conserved first and last residue. The order of the fields is D gene, V gene, J gene, clone size, CDR3 protein, CDR3 DNA. A D gene is named only where the DNA matches it firmly. Expanded clones get a size class; other rows say once, few or many, or leave the size out.

.,TRBV4-3,TRBJ2-1,few,CASSQDHISYNEQFF,TGCGCCAGCAGCCAAGACCATATTTCGTACAATGAGCAGTTCTTC
TRBD1,TRBV10-3,TRBJ1-2,.,CAINGQGGDYGYTF,TGTGCCATCAACGGACAGGGGGGAGACTATGGCTACACCTTC
.,TRBV6-2/TRBV6-3,TRBJ2-1,.,CASRNGGNEQFF,TGTGCCAGCAGGAATGGGGGTAATGAGCAGTTCTTC
TRBD2,TRBV29-1,TRBJ2-5,.,CSVTGLADQETQYF,TGCAGCGTAACGGGACTAGCGGACCAAGAGACCCAGTACTTC
.,TRBV6-5,TRBJ2-3,few,CASSFRNRATDTQYF,TGTGCCAGCAGTTTTCGCAACAGGGCGACAGATACGCAGTATTTT
.,TRBV20-1,TRBJ2-7,.,CSATPDSTYEQYF,TGCAGTGCTACCCCGGACAGTACCTACGAGCAGTACTTC
.,TRBV5-1,TRBJ1-5,.,CASSLEPGRTQPQHF,TGCGCCAGCAGCTTGGAGCCCGGACGGACTCAGCCCCAGCATTTT
TRBD2,TRBV20-1,TRBJ2-5,.,CSKIRTSEETQYF,TGCAGTAAAATTAGGACTAGTGAGGAGACCCAGTACTTC
.,TRBV21-1,TRBJ2-7,few,CASSKVRGGQSPYEQYF,TGTGCCAGCAGCAAGGTCAGAGGTGGACAGTCTCCCTACGAGCAGTACTTC
TRBD1,TRBV20-1,TRBJ2-2,.,CSARSGGNTGELFF,TGCAGTGCTAGATCAGGGGGGAACACCGGGGAGCTGTTTTTT
TRBD1,TRBV12-3/TRBV12-4,TRBJ2-1,.,CASRGQVSSYNEQFF,TGTGCCAGCAGGGGACAGGTGTCCTCCTACAATGAACAGTTCTTC
.,TRBV7-9,TRBJ2-7,few,CASSATGFGEQYF,TGTGCCAGCAGCGCTACAGGGTTTGGCGAGCAGTACTTC
.,TRBV6-6,TRBJ1-1,few,CASRGTSLSNTEAFF,TGTGCCAGCAGAGGGACTTCGCTTTCGAACACTGAAGCTTTCTTT
.,TRBV27,TRBJ2-7,.,CASSFLPVYEQYF,TGTGCCAGCAGTTTCCTCCCGGTCTACGAGCAGTACTTC
TRBD2,TRBV7-2,TRBJ2-5,.,CASSLTSAIQETQYF,TGTGCCAGCAGCCTAACTAGCGCCATACAAGAGACCCAGTACTTC
TRBD2,TRBV20-1,TRBJ2-7,.,CSARDQGGLAGIYEQYF,TGCAGTGCTAGAGATCAAGGTGGACTAGCGGGAATCTACGAGCAGTACTTC
.,TRBV4-1,TRBJ2-2,few,CASSDYPTGELFF,TGCGCCAGCAGCGACTACCCCACCGGGGAGCTGTTTTTT
TRBD2,TRBV27,TRBJ2-3,few,CASSLYAAETSGDTDTQYF,TGTGCCAGCAGTTTATACGCTGCCGAGACTAGCGGGGATACAGATACGCAGTATTTT
.,TRBV29-1,TRBJ2-2,.,CSVERTYTGELFF,TGCAGCGTTGAACGGACTTACACCGGGGAGCTGTTTTTT
TRBD1,TRBV5-5,TRBJ1-1,.,CASSLVSGGNTEAFF,TGTGCCAGCAGCTTGGTGTCAGGGGGCAACACTGAAGCTTTCTTT
.,TRBV4-2,TRBJ1-1,.,CASSQERDDTEAFF,TGTGCCAGCAGCCAAGAAAGGGACGACACTGAAGCTTTCTTT
.,TRBV14,TRBJ2-7,few,CASSQDPLSGEQYF,TGTGCCAGCAGCCAAGATCCCCTCTCGGGCGAGCAGTACTTC
.,TRBV13,TRBJ2-5,many,CASSLGAVQETQYF,TGTGCCAGCAGCTTAGGAGCGGTCCAAGAGACCCAGTACTTC
.,TRBV5-1,TRBJ1-2,few,CASSVRQSGYTF,TGCGCCAGCAGCGTACGCCAGAGCGGCTACACCTTC
.,TRBV30,TRBJ1-2,.,CAPPREDYGYTF,TGTGCCCCACCGCGAGAAGACTATGGCTACACCTTC
.,TRBV27,TRBJ1-1,.,CASSGQRGTEAFF,TGTGCCAGCAGCGGACAGCGGGGAACTGAAGCTTTCTTT
.,TRBV29-1,TRBJ2-7,.,CSGGHSYEQYF,TGCAGCGGGGGACATTCCTACGAGCAGTACTTC
.,TRBV27,TRBJ2-3,.,CASKAGIRDTQYF,TGTGCCAGCAAGGCGGGGATAAGAGATACGCAGTATTTT
.,TRBV6-5,TRBJ2-5,few,CASSYSAVQTQYF,TGTGCCAGCAGTTACTCAGCGGTGCAGACCCAGTACTTC
.,TRBV4-3,TRBJ1-3,many,CASSQGEGSSGNTIYF,TGCGCCAGCAGCCAAGGAGAAGGGTCTTCTGGAAACACCATATATTTT
TRBD1,TRBV20-1,TRBJ2-3,few,CSAYTYRDRGSTDTQYF,TGCAGTGCCTATACTTACCGGGACAGGGGTTCCACAGATACGCAGTATTTT
.,TRBV30,TRBJ2-1,few,CAWTVGLTWGYNEQFF,TGTGCCTGGACTGTAGGGTTAACGTGGGGCTACAATGAGCAGTTCTTC
.,TRBV15,TRBJ2-2,few,CATSRDVLGKLGELFF,TGTGCCACCAGCAGAGACGTTTTGGGTAAACTCGGGGAGCTGTTTTTT
TRBD1,TRBV6-1,TRBJ1-4,few,CASRAGQSNEKLFF,TGTGCCAGCAGAGCGGGACAGTCTAATGAAAAACTGTTTTTT
TRBD2,TRBV12-3/TRBV12-4,TRBJ2-7,.,CASSLRVAGGRSSYEQYF,TGTGCCAGCAGTTTGAGAGTAGCGGGGGGACGGAGCTCCTACGAGCAGTACTTC
.,TRBV6-5,TRBJ2-5,.,CASSYEGYPETQYF,TGTGCCAGCAGTTATGAGGGCTACCCAGAGACCCAGTACTTC
TRBD2,TRBV6-2/TRBV6-3,TRBJ2-7,.,CASLPQRDPYEQYF,TGTGCCAGCCTTCCGCAGCGGGATCCCTACGAGCAGTACTTC
.,TRBV3-1,TRBJ2-7,.,CASSQGHTPGYEQYF,TGTGCCAGCAGCCAAGGTCACACGCCGGGGTACGAGCAGTACTTC
TRBD2,TRBV15,TRBJ2-7,.,CATSRDLAGGYEQYF,TGTGCCACCAGCAGAGATTTAGCGGGCGGCTACGAGCAGTACTTC
.,TRBV7-9,TRBJ2-1,.,CASSGRNLYNEQFF,TGTGCCAGCAGCGGACGGAACCTCTACAATGAGCAGTTCTTC
.,TRBV2,TRBJ2-1,.,CASSARGQSYNEQFF,TGTGCCAGCAGTGCTCGCGGTCAGTCCTACAATGAGCAGTTCTTC
TRBD2,TRBV20-1,TRBJ2-2,few,CSALAGRTGELFF,TGCAGTGCTCTAGCGGGGCGGACCGGGGAGCTGTTTTTT
TRBD1,TRBV20-1,TRBJ2-7,.,CSATDRGTTYEQYF,TGCAGTGCAACGGACAGGGGAACTACCTACGAGCAGTACTTC
TRBD2,TRBV12-3/TRBV12-4,TRBJ2-7,.,CASSPRSGGAGEQYF,TGTGCCAGCAGTCCCAGGAGCGGGGGGGCGGGTGAGCAGTACTTC
.,TRBV6-4,TRBJ2-3,.,CASSDSRSTDTQYF,TGTGCCAGCAGTGACTCGCGCAGCACAGATACGCAGTATTTT